This paragraph covers one T cell receptor beta chain sequence. The sample comes from a study of graft-versus-host responses after intestinal transplantation. Study in general: For two to four years after anti-thymocyte globulin induction, all recipients took tacrolimus and steroids. Findings and limits, study-wide: Analysis identified GvH clones in recipient marrow, with some appearing first in ileum or blood.

This CDR3 comprises 20 residues. V was shortened by 1 base and J by 0 bases, with 22 bases between the two germline ends. Germline-derived CDR1 and CDR2 are LGHNA and YSLEER. Responders (200,000, CFSE-labeled) met 200,000 stimulators that were irradiated and violet-dye-labeled. Upon completion of the reaction, proliferating CFSE-low responders, both CD3+CD4+ and CD3+CD8+, were sorted. Sequencing was performed with immunoSEQ multiplex PCR; in TCRdb, only in-frame clones are kept and a portion is missing. The table has 15,000 or so clones, around 33% seen once. The specimen was alloreactive CD8+ T cells from a mixed lymphocyte reaction culture, collected before intestinal transplant. The sample's subset: CFSE-low proliferating T cells sorted from roughly 6-day pre-transplant mixed lymphocyte reaction (GvH or HvG direction). The J gene is TRBJ2-4, the V gene TRBV4-3, with D tentatively TRBD1 (6 bases). The TCR originated in a human patient who received an intestinal transplant. The CDR3 region has the DNA TGCGCCAGCAGCCAAGGTCCTGGGACAAGGGCCCCCCTAGCCAAAAACATTCAGTACTTC. Its translation is CASSQGPGTRAPLAKNIQYF.